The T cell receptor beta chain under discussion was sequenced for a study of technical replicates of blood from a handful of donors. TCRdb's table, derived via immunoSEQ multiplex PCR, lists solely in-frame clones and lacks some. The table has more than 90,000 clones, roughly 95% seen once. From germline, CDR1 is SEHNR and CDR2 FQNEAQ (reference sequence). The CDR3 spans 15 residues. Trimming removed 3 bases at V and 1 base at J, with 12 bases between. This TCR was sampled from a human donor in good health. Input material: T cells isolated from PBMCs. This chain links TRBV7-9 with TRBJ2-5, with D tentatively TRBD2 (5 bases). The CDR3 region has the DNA TGTGCCAGCAGCTTTGGTAACGGGATCCAAGAGACCCAGTACTTC. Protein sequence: CASSFGNGIQETQYF. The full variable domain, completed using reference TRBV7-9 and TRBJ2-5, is DTGVSQNPRHKITKRGQNVTFRCDPISEHNRLYWYRQTLGQGPEFLTYFQNEAQLEKSRLLSDRFSAERPKGSFSTLEIQRTEQGDSAMYLCASSFGNGIQETQYFGPGTRLLVL.